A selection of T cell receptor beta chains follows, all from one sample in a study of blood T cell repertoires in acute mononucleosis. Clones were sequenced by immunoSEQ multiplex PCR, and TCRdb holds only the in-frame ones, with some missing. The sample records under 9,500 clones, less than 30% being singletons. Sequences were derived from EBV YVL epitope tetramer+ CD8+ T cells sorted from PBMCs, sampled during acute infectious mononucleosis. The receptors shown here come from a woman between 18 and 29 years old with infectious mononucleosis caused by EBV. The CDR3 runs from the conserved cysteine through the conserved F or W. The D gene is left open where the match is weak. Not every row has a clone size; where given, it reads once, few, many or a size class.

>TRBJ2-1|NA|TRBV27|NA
CASSQVGEDEQFF
TGCGCCAGCAGCCAAGTAGGGGAGGATGAGCAGTTCTTC
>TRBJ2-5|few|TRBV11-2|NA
CASSLSIGLWKETQYF
TGTGCCAGCAGTTTATCGATAGGCCTCTGGAAAGAGACCCAGTACTTC
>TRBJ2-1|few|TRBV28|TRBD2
CASRPTSGRYNEQFF
TGTGCCAGCAGGCCGACTAGCGGGAGGTACAATGAGCAGTTCTTC
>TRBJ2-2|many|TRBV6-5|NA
CASNRVLDYGELFF
TGTGCCAGCAACAGGGTCCTAGATTACGGGGAGCTGTTTTTT
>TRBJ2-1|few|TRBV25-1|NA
CASSYRVYNEQFF
TGTGCCAGCAGTTACCGGGTTTACAATGAGCAGTTCTTC
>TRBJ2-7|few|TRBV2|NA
CASSLDSYEQYF
TGTGCCAGCAGCCTCGACAGTTACGAGCAGTACTTC
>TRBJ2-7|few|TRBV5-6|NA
CASSLFQKQGESYEQYF
TGTGCCAGCAGCTTGTTCCAAAAACAGGGCGAGTCCTACGAGCAGTACTTC
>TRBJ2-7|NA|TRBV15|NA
CATSRLTGSATPLHF
TGTGCCACCAGCAGACTGACAGGATCCGCGACCCCCCTCCACTTC
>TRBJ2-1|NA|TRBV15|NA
CATSRDPNLGSPYNEQFF
TGTGCCACCAGCAGAGATCCCAATCTGGGGAGCCCCTACAATGAGCAGTTCTTC
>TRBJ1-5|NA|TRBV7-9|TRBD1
CASFTGAGNQPQHF
TGTGCCAGCTTCACAGGGGCGGGCAATCAGCCCCAGCATTTT
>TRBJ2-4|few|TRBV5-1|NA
CASSLSGQGWENIQYF
TGCGCCAGCAGCTTGTCAGGCCAGGGATGGGAAAACATTCAGTACTTC
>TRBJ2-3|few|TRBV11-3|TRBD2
CASSPLVTSGSDFTDTQYF
TGTGCCAGCAGCCCACTGGTGACTAGCGGTAGCGATTTCACAGATACGCAGTATTTT
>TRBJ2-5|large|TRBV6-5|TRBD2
CASSLLAGSQETQYF
TGTGCCAGCAGCTTACTAGCGGGGAGCCAAGAGACCCAGTACTTC
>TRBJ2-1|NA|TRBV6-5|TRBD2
CACRPLVGGAMEQFF
TGTGCCTGCAGACCCCTCGTCGGGGGGGCCATGGAGCAGTTCTTC
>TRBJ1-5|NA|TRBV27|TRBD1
CASRPGTGISNQPQHF
TGTGCCAGCAGACCGGGGACAGGTATAAGCAATCAGCCCCAGCATTTT